Below, 22 T cell receptor beta chains from the same sample are listed, as sequenced in a study of CD8+CD57+ T cells in acquired aplastic anemia. Whoever was chosen for sequencing had shown CD8+CD57+ cell expansion by flow cytometry. Genomic DNA provided the template from which TCR beta VDJ and CDR3 profiles were obtained. In TCRdb, the reads were re-called with MiXCR into one record per CDR3 protein. The sample holds roughly 290,000 distinct CDR3 sequences, around three fifths seen once. The sample was sorted CD4+, CD8+, or CD8+CD57+ T cells (not recorded which) from PBMCs. These receptors all stem from a human donor with aplastic anemia.

This clonotype was counted once. The V call is TRBV12-3 or TRBV12-4, the J call TRBJ2-7, with TRBD2 identical over 8 bases. This CDR3 comprises 14 residues. After removal of 7 bases from V and 4 bases from J, the junction contained 9 bases not matched to a gene. The CDR3: CASNRGLGPYEQYF. CDR3 in DNA: TGTGCCAGCAATCGGGGACTAGGGCCTTACGAGCAGTACTTC.

This chain links TRBV20-1 with TRBJ2-6; D call uncertain. The CDR3 is 12 residues long. Germline CDR1 is DFQATT and CDR2 is SNEGSKA (reference sequence). Trimming shortened V by 5 bases and J by 5 bases, and 7 bases separated the two germline ends. CDR3 residues: CSALSRANVLTF. The CDR3 coding sequence is TGCAGTGCTCTGTCCAGGGCCAACGTCCTGACTTTC.

This sequence joins TRBV24-1 and TRBJ2-7; possible D gene TRBD1, 5 bases. This CDR3 contains 14 residues. Germline V gene data show CDR1 as KGHDR and CDR2 as SFDVKD. Between the trimmed V and J ends, which lost 2 bases and 2 bases, there was a span of 9 bases. The CDR3 DNA follows: TGTGCCACCAGTGATTCCAGGGCGACCTACGAGCAGTACTTC. As protein: CATSDSRATYEQYF.

In this sample, this clonotype turned up a few times. The chain has TRBV10-3 and TRBJ1-6, with 7 bases that match TRBD1. Germline CDR1 and CDR2: ENHRY and SYGVKD. The CDR3 totals 15 residues. V shed 3 bases, J shed 9 bases, and the junction held 8 bases outside the gene matches. The CDR3 protein is CAISDTQGLGSPLHF. CDR3 bases: TGTGCCATCAGTGACACACAGGGGTTGGGTTCACCCCTCCACTTT.

V gene TRBV7-9 combines with J gene TRBJ1-2, with 9 bases that match TRBD1. CDR3 size: 14 residues. Germline V gene lookup returns CDR1 SEHNR and CDR2 FQNEAQ (reference sequence). The junction had 8 bases not matched to a gene; V was cut back by 5 bases and J by 7 bases. The DNA of the CDR3 is TGTGCCAGCAGCCCGGGACAGGGAGAGGGTGGCTACACCTTC. Protein sequence: CASSPGQGEGGYTF.

This clonotype was counted at least ten times. The V gene is TRBV3-1, the J gene TRBJ2-3, with 13 positions matching TRBD2. After removal of 4 bases from V and 7 bases from J, the junction contained 5 bases not matched to a gene. This CDR3 has 15 residues. In germline, CDR1 is LGHDT, CDR2 YNNKEL (reference sequence). The CDR3 loop reads CASSLSGLAGYTQYF. The CDR3 bases are TGTGCCAGCAGCCTTTCGGGACTAGCGGGGTATACGCAGTATTTT.

CDR3 in DNA: TGCAGTGCTACCCCGGGACAGGGGGACGAGCAGTACTTC. This gives the protein CSATPGQGDEQYF. This chain joins TRBV20-1 and TRBJ2-7; 11 positions match TRBD1. The V and J ends lost 4 bases and 5 bases, in that order; junction bases with no gene match: 4. The CDR3 has 13 amino acids. Germline lookup yields CDR1 DFQATT and CDR2 SNEGSKA (reference sequence).

This clonotype has just a few counts. The chain uses TRBV15 and TRBJ2-1; no firm D call. Germline-derived CDR1 and CDR2 are LNHNV and YYDKDF (reference sequence). The CDR3 is 11 amino acids. V was pared by 6 bases and J by 9 bases, with 9 bases between. CDR3 sequence reads: CATRSYAEQFF. In DNA form, the CDR3 reads TGTGCCACCAGGAGTTATGCTGAGCAGTTCTTC.

J is TRBJ2-3 and V is TRBV9; tentatively, D is TRBD2 (7 bases). Germline loops: CDR1 SGDLS, CDR2 YYNGEE. V was trimmed by 3 bases and J by 7 bases, leaving 21 bases between them. The CDR3 loop spans 16 amino acids. The CDR3 loop reads CASSGGRESTHHTQYF. Written as DNA, the CDR3 is TGTGCCAGCAGCGGGGGGCGGGAGTCTACACATCATACGCAGTATTTT. Complete variable domain (other parts from reference TRBV9 and TRBJ2-3): DSGVTQTPKHLITATGQRVTLRCSPRSGDLSVYWYQQSLDQGLQFLIQYYNGEERAKGNILERFSAQQFPDLHSELNLSSLELGDSALYFCASSGGRESTHHTQYFGPGTRLTVL.

This clonotype was observed a few times. The CDR3: CASSLEGDTEAFF. The DNA of the CDR3 is TGTGCCAGCAGTTTAGAAGGGGACACTGAAGCTTTCTTT. The genes are TRBV12-3 or TRBV12-4 and TRBJ1-1; possible D gene TRBD1, 5 bases. The CDR3 has 13 amino acids. Between the trimmed V and J ends, which lost 1 base and 3 bases, there was a span of 6 bases.

This clonotype was seen a handful of times. V and J are TRBV7-8 and TRBJ1-2; 8 nucleotides align to TRBD1. CDR3 length equals 14 residues. Germline lookup yields CDR1 SGHVS and CDR2 FQNEAQ. V was pared by 1 base and J by 8 bases, with 6 bases of the junction left unmatched. CDR3 sequence reads: CASSLGAGGGGYTF. The CDR3 nucleotides are TGTGCCAGCAGCTTAGGGGCAGGGGGCGGCGGCTACACCTTC.

The chain carries TRBV7-8 and TRBJ2-5, with 8 nucleotides matching TRBD2. J gave up 3 bases and V 6 bases, and 9 bases lay outside the gene matches. The CDR3 has 15 amino acids. Germline loops: CDR1 SGHVS, CDR2 FQNEAQ. CDR3 coding DNA: TGTGCCAGCAGGGGTACGGGGGGGGTCGAAGAGACCCAGTACTTC. This gives the protein CASRGTGGVEETQYF.

This clonotype was recorded many times. J is TRBJ2-3 and V is TRBV19; TRBD2 aligns across 15 bases. V shed 8 bases, J shed 2 bases, and the junction held 2 bases outside the gene matches. The germline V gene has CDR1 LNHDA and CDR2 SQIVND (reference sequence). The CDR3 sequence is 15 residues long. CDR3 in DNA: TGTGCCAGTGGGACTAGCGGGGGGACCACAGATACGCAGTATTTT. It specifies CASGTSGGTTDTQYF.

In nucleotides, the CDR3 is TGTGCCAGCAGTGAAGGGGTCAAGAGGAAGCTGTTTTTT. This gives the protein CASSEGVKRKLFF. V and J are TRBV6-1 and TRBJ2-2; D remains ambiguous. Trimming cost V 1 base and J 12 bases, with 12 bases left between them. Germline values: CDR1 MNHNS, CDR2 SASEGT. This CDR3 spans 13 amino acids.

This clonotype was counted ten times or more. V is TRBV3-1 and J is TRBJ2-7, with 7 positions matching TRBD2. Unmatched junction bases numbered 12, after V lost 4 bases and J lost 0 bases. Germline V CDR1 and CDR2: LGHDT, YNNKEL (reference sequence). CDR3 length: 17 residues. CDR3 sequence reads: CASSRAPSSGSSYEQYF. CDR3 sequence (DNA): TGTGCCAGCAGCCGGGCCCCCTCTAGCGGCTCCTCCTACGAGCAGTACTTC.

V usage is TRBV7-9 and J usage is TRBJ2-5, with 8 positions matching TRBD2. Germline CDR1 is SEHNR and CDR2 is FQNEAQ (reference sequence). With 5 bases clipped from V and 7 bases from J, the junction kept 15 bases outside the gene matches. This CDR3 is 16 amino acids long. The CDR3, as DNA: TGTGCCAGCAGCCCAACTTTGGCGCTAGCGGGCGGGACCCAGTACTTC. Translating gives CASSPTLALAGGTQYF.

The chain is built from TRBV2 and TRBJ2-5, with a weak D call TRBD1 (5 bases). V gave up 4 bases and J gave up 5 bases, with 8 bases separating them. Germline loops: CDR1 SNHLY, CDR2 FYNNEI. The CDR3 extends over 12 amino acids. The DNA of the CDR3 is TGTGCCAGCAGTGCCAGGGTCGAGACCCAGTACTTC. It encodes CASSARVETQYF.

This clonotype was found a few times. The chain joins TRBV20-1 to TRBJ2-7; 7 nucleotides match TRBD2. Germline-derived CDR1 and CDR2 are DFQATT and SNEGSKA (reference sequence). The trim removed 5 bases at V and 1 base at J, leaving 8 bases unmatched. The CDR3 totals 14 residues. The CDR3 spells CSAVRAGPSYEQYF. Here the CDR3 DNA reads TGCAGTGCTGTCCGAGCGGGACCGTCCTACGAGCAGTACTTC.

In the case of this clonotype: At one end the junction does not follow the germline gene, possibly because of a read error. This CDR3 reads CASSLGTGEVDEQYF. The CDR3 DNA follows: TGTGCTAGCAGCTTAGGGACAGGGGAGGTGGACGAGCAGTACTTC. V usage is TRBV7-7 and J usage is TRBJ2-7, with 10 positions matching TRBD1. Germline V gives CDR1 SSHAT, CDR2 FNYEAQ (reference sequence). This CDR3 is built from 15 residues.

This clonotype was found many times. This chain connects TRBV2 to TRBJ2-7; tentative D call: TRBD2 (6 bases). The germline V and J ends were trimmed by 5 bases and 4 bases, with 15 bases remaining between them. The CDR3 is 14 amino acids. Germline V gives CDR1 SNHLY, CDR2 FYNNEI. CDR3 loop: CASSTGAPQYEQYF. The CDR3 DNA reads as TGTGCCAGCAGTACGGGAGCGCCTCAGTACGAGCAGTACTTC.

This clonotype is termed medium-sized. The chain joins TRBV20-1 to TRBJ2-5, with a tentative D call TRBD2 (6 bases). Germline CDR1 DFQATT, CDR2 SNEGSKA (reference sequence). This CDR3 has 13 residues. Trimming cost V 6 bases and J 0 bases, with 11 bases left between them. CDR3 sequence reads: CSAPGVDQETQYF. CDR3 nucleotides: TGCAGTGCGCCGGGAGTGGACCAAGAGACCCAGTACTTC.

The chain combines TRBV9 with TRBJ2-7, with TRBD2 matching 9 bases. Trimming took 3 bases from V and 0 from J; bases not matched to a gene: 4. The CDR3 is 15 residues long. Germline V lookup: CDR1 SGDLS, CDR2 YYNGEE. The CDR3 DNA reads TGTGCCAGCAGCGGGAGCGGGAGGAGCTCCTACGAGCAGTACTTC. It codes for CASSGSGRSSYEQYF.